The source of this TCR beta chain is a study of T cell responses to AZD1222 COVID-19 vaccine. Looking at the study overall: Researchers grouped second doses given at about 4 or about 12 weeks into one pool.

The germline CDR1 and CDR2 sequences are KGHSH and LQKENI. V was cut by 3 bases and J by 0 bases, with 15 bases left in between. This CDR3 is 16 amino acids long. The repertoire was sequenced with immunoSEQ multiplex PCR; TCRdb's copy has only in-frame clones and lacks some. The data contain approximately 94,000 clones, around 90% of them singletons. With regard to this clone: Its antigen is as yet unknown.

Findings of the study overall: Following two doses of AZD1222, Spike-specific TCR breadth and depth rose.

The chain couples TRBV18 to TRBJ2-7; unclear D gene. This clonotype was obtained from an adult in good health. Source: peripheral blood, taken on day 0 of AZD1222 vaccination. CDR3 protein: CASSPSLASPSYEQYF. DNA for the CDR3: TGTGCCAGCTCACCCTCCCTGGCCTCTCCCTCCTACGAGCAGTACTTC. Filled out from reference TRBV18 and TRBJ2-7, the complete variable domain reads NAGVMQNPRHLVRRRGQEARLRCSPMKGHSHVYWYRQLPEEGLKFMVYLQKENIIDESGMPKERFSAEFPKEGPSILRIQQVVRGDSAAYFCASSPSLASPSYEQYFGPGTRLTVT.